The entry that follows covers one TCR beta chain sequence. These data come from a study of blood T cell repertoires in COVID-19. Study overall: The cDNA or gDNA used as material had been derived from T cells, B-cell-depleted T cells, or PBMCs.

As originally analysed: Amplification from reference gene primers served as the basis for estimated nucleated cell counts. Assay used: immunoSEQ multiplex PCR; TCRdb lists only in-frame clones, some missing. V, J and clone size derive from that table, while D and trimming were established from the DNA sequence. The data hold tens of thousands of clones, with 80% to 90% observed a single time. CDR1 is MNHNS and CDR2 is SASEGT in the germline V gene. The CDR3 totals 15 residues. Trimming cost V 3 bases and J 3 bases; bases outside gene matches: 3. This chain connects TRBV6-1 to TRBJ1-3; 9 nucleotides match TRBD1. This sequence originates from a man over 45 with active COVID-19. Sequencing was done on a sample of peripheral blood. CDR3 sequence reads: CASSEETGGGNTIYF. The CDR3 coding sequence is TGTGCCAGCAGTGAGGAGACAGGGGGTGGAAACACCATATATTTT.